This passage covers 7 T cell receptor beta chains from one sample sequenced in a study of blood T cells in healthy people across ages. The second PCR ran about 6 to 12 cycles with a sample-barcoded 5' primer and J-beta primers. One entry per CDR3 protein, called by TCRdb with MiXCR from the 5' RACE reads. The sample lists fewer than 1,000,000 distinct CDR3 sequences, under 45% occurring once. The sequencing sample was made of blood. Every receptor here comes from a man aged 60 to 69 in good health.

The J gene is TRBJ2-5, the V gene TRBV20-1; no firm D call. This CDR3 has 12 amino acids. V dropped 5 bases and J dropped 11 bases, with 18 bases sitting between them. CDR1 DFQATT and CDR2 SNEGSKA come from the germline V gene (reference sequence). The CDR3 sequence: CSAPRTNNEQYF. In DNA, the CDR3 is TGCAGTGCTCCTCGGACCAACAATGAGCAGTACTTC.

V and J are TRBV28 and TRBJ1-2, with no clear D. The CDR3 spans 14 residues. Trimming removed 4 bases from V and 10 bases from J, with 19 bases in between. CDR1 is MDHEN and CDR2 is SYDVKM in the germline V gene. CDR3 in amino acids: CASSSPDIRIVYTF. CDR3 DNA sequence: TGTGCCAGCAGTTCCCCTGACATCAGGATAGTCTACACCTTC.

In regard to this clonotype: One end of the junction does not line up with germline, which may come from a read error. This chain joins TRBV5-1 and TRBJ2-2, with D possibly matching TRBD2 (5 bases). The length of the CDR3 is 15 residues. Germline CDR1 SGHRS, CDR2 YFSETQ. The CDR3 region has the DNA TGCGCCAGCAGCCCAACTAGTTTACACACCGGGGATCTGTTTTTT. Residues: CASSPTSLHTGDLFF.

This clonotype appeared a few times. The chain uses TRBV27 and TRBJ1-2, with a tentative D call TRBD1 (6 bases). Looked up from germline, CDR1 is MNHEY and CDR2 is SMNVEV (reference sequence). This CDR3 region has 17 residues. The V end was cut by 4 bases, the J end by 2 bases, with 20 bases between. The CDR3 sequence is CASSSLGGGALNYGYTF. CDR3 nucleotides: TGTGCCAGCAGTTCCCTAGGGGGGGGGGCGCTGAACTATGGCTACACCTTC.

In this sample, this clonotype turned up many times. V and J are TRBV9 and TRBJ2-7, with 10 positions matching TRBD2. The V and J ends lost 4 bases and 3 bases, in that order; junction bases with no gene match: 4. Germline assignment: CDR1 SGDLS and CDR2 YYNGEE. The CDR3 is 14 residues long. The DNA for the CDR3 is TGTGCCAGCAGCAGATCTAGCGGGGGCTACGAGCAGTACTTC. This encodes CASSRSSGGYEQYF.

As to this clonotype: A much larger clone is a single base away; this may be a read error. V is TRBV29-1 and J is TRBJ2-4, with D hard to call. The DNA end is more similar to TRBJ2-7, so the J call may be wrong. The CDR3 sequence is 11 residues long. Germline assignment: CDR1 SQVTM and CDR2 ANQGSEA. In nucleotides, the CDR3 is TGCAGCGTTGTGGGTTCCTACGAGCAGTACTTC. This gives the protein CSVVGSYEQYF.

This clonotype was seen a handful of times. The chain is built from TRBV7-2 and TRBJ2-5, with TRBD1 matching 8 bases. V lost 4 bases to trimming and J lost 4 bases; unmatched junction nucleotides: 8. Per the germline V gene, CDR1 is SGHTA and CDR2 is FQGNSA. This CDR3 comprises 15 residues. DNA for the CDR3: TGTGCCAGCAGCTCAGGGGGCTACATAGTAGAGACCCAGTACTTC. Translating gives CASSSGGYIVETQYF. Complete variable domain (other parts from reference TRBV7-2 and TRBJ2-5): GAGVSQSPSNKVTEKGKDVELRCDPISGHTALYWYRQSLGQGLEFLIYFQGNSAPDKSGLPSDRFSAERTGGSVSTLTIQRTQQEDSAVYLCASSSGGYIVETQYFGPGTRLLVL.